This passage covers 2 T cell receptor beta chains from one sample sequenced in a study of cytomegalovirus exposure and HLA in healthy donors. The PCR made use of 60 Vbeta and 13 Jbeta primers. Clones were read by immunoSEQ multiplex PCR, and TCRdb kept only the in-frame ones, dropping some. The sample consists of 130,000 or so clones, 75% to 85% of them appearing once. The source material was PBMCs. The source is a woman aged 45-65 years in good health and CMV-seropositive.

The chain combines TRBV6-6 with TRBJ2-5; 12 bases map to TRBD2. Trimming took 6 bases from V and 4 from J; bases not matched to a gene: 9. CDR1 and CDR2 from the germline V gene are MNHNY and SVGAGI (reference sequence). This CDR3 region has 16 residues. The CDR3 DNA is TGTGCCAGCAGCGGAAGACTAGCGGGAGAGTTAGAGACCCAGTACTTC. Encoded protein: CASSGRLAGELETQYF.

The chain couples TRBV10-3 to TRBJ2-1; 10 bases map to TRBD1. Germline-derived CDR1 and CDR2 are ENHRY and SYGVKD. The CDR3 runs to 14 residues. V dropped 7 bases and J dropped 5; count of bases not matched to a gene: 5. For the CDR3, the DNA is TGTGCCATCAAGGGACAGGGGATGAACAATGAGCAGTTCTTC. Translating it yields CAIKGQGMNNEQFF.